A single T cell receptor beta chain is shown here with its context. The target antigen is unknown. This sample was included in a study of CD4 T cells in relation to SARS-CoV-2 and coronaviruses. Findings and caveats of the study: Compared with monoreactive clones, crossreactive clones showed significantly weaker SARS-CoV-2 expansion.

Before the COVID-19 pandemic, during about 2010-2018, CD4+ T cells were taken from unexposed donors. The cells were cultured for approximately 10 days before CD4+ T cells were isolated. PBMCs were plated at two million per well in IL-2-containing medium. On days 3 and 7, cultures got half fresh IL-2 medium. Assay used: immunoSEQ multiplex PCR; TCRdb lists only in-frame clones, some missing. The sample lists 20,000 or so clones, more than 70% occurring once. V was clipped by 2 bases and J by 8 bases, with 12 bases between them. In germline, CDR1 is SNHLY, CDR2 FYNNEI. The CDR3 length is 13 residues. The chain uses TRBV2 and TRBJ1-2; D uncertain. The sequencing input was CD4+ T cells from PBMCs, cultured in vitro. The origin of this receptor is a human donor in good health. CDR3 region: CASSESQTFGYTF. The CDR3 nucleotides are TGTGCCAGCAGTGAATCTCAGACTTTCGGCTACACCTTC.